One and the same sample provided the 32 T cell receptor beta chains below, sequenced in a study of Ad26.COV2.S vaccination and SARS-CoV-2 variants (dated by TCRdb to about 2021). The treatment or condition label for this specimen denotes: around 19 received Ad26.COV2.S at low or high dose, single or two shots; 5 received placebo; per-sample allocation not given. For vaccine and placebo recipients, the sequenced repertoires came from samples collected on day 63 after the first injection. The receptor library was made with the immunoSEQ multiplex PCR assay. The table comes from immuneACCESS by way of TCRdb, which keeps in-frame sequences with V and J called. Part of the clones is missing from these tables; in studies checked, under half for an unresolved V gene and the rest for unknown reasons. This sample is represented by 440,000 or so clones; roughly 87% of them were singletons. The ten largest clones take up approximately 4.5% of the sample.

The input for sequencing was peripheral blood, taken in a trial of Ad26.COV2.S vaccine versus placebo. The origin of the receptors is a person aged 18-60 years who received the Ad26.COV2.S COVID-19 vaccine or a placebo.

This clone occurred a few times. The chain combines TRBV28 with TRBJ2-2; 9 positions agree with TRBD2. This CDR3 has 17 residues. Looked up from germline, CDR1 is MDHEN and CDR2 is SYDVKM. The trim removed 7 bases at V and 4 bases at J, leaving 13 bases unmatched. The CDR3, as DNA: TGTGCCAGCACCCCGGAGAGCGGGAGGTTGTTCACCGGGGAGCTGTTTTTT. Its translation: CASTPESGRLFTGELFF.

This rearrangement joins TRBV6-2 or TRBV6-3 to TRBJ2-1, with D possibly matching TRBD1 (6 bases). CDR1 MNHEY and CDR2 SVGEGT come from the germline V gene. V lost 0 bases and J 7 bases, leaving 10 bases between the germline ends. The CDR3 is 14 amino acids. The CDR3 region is CASSYSGTQNEQFF. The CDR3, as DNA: TGTGCCAGCAGTTACTCCGGGACACAAAATGAGCAGTTCTTC.

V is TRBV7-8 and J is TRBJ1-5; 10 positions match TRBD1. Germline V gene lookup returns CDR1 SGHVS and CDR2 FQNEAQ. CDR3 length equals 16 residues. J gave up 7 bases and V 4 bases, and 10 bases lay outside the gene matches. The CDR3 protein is CASSSTDRGWSQPQHF. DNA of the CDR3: TGTGCCAGCAGCTCGACGGACAGGGGGTGGTCGCAGCCCCAGCATTTT.

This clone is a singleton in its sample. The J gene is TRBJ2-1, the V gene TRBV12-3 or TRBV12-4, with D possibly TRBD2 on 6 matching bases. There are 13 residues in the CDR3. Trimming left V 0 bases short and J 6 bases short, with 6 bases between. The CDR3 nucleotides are TGTGCCAGCAGTTTAGCGGAGGGCAATGAGCAGTTCTTC. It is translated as CASSLAEGNEQFF.

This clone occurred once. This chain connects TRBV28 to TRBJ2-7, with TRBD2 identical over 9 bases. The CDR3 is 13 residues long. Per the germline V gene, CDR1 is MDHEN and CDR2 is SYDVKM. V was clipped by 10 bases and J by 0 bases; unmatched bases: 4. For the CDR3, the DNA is TGTGCCACCTCTAGCGGGGACTCCTACGAGCAGTACTTC. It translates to CATSSGDSYEQYF. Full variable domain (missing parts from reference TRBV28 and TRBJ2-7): DVKVTQSSRYLVKRTGEKVFLECVQDMDHENMFWYRQDPGLGLRLIYFSYDVKMKEKGDIPEGYSVSREKKERFSLILESASTNQTSMYLCATSSGDSYEQYFGPGTRLTVT.

The CDR3 reads CASSVDGSGYEQFF. CDR3 bases: TGTGCCAGCAGCGTAGACGGGAGTGGGTATGAGCAGTTCTTC. The chain has TRBV9 and TRBJ2-1; maybe TRBD2 (6 bases). Trimming took off 0 bases at V and 8 bases at J, with 12 bases between the two ends. This CDR3 is 14 amino acids long. Germline V gene lookup returns CDR1 SGDLS and CDR2 YYNGEE.

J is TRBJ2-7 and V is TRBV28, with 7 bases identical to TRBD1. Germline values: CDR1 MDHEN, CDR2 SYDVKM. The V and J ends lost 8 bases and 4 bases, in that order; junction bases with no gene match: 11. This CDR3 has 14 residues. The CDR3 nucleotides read TGTGCCAGCTCCCGGGGCAGGGGGAGTTACGAGCAGTACTTC. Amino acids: CASSRGRGSYEQYF.

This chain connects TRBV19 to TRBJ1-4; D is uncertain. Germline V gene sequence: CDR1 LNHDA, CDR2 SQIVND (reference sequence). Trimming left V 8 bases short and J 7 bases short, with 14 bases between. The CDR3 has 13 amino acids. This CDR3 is CASQDFLREKLFF. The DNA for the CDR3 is TGTGCCAGTCAGGATTTTCTCCGTGAAAAACTGTTTTTT. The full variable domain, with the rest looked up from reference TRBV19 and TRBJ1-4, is DGGITQSPKYLFRKEGQNVTLSCEQNLNHDAMYWYRQDPGQGLRLIYYSQIVNDFQKGDIAEGYSVSREKKESFPLTVTSAQKNPTAFYLCASQDFLREKLFFGSGTQLSVL.

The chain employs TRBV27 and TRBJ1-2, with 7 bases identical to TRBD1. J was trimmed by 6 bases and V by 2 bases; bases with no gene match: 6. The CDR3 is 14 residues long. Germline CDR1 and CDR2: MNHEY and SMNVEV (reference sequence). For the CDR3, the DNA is TGTGCCAGCAGTTTAAGACAGGGCACCCATGGCTACACCTTC. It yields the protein CASSLRQGTHGYTF.

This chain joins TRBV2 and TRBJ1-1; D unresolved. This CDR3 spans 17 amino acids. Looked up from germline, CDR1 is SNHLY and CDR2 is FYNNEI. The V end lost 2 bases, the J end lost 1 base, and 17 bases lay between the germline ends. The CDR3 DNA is TGTGCCAGCAGTGAATGGGGTCCAAAGGCGCCGAACACTGAAGCTTTCTTT. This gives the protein CASSEWGPKAPNTEAFF. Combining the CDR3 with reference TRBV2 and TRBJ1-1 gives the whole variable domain EPEVTQTPSHQVTQMGQEVILRCVPISNHLYFYWYRQILGQKVEFLVSFYNNEISEKSEIFDDQFSVERPDGSNFTLKIRSTKLEDSAMYFCASSEWGPKAPNTEAFFGQGTRLTVV.

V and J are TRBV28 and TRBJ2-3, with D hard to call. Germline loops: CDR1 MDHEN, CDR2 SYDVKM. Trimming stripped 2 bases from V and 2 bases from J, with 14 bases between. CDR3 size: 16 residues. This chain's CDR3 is CASSLVAGRYTDTQYF. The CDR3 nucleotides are TGTGCCAGCAGTTTAGTGGCCGGCAGGTACACAGATACGCAGTATTTT.

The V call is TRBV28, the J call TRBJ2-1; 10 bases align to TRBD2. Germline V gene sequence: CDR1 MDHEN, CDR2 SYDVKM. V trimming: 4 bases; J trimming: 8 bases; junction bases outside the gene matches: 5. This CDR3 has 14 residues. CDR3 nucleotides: TGTGCCAGCAGTTCCAGCGGGAGGGCCGATGAGCAGTTCTTC. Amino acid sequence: CASSSSGRADEQFF.

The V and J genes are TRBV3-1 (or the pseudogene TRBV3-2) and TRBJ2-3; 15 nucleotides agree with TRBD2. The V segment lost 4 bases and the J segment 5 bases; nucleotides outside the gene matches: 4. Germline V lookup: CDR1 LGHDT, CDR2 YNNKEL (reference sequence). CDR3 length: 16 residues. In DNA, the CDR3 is TGTGCCAGCAGCCCGGGACTAGCGGGAGGAGAAGATACGCAGTATTTT. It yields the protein CASSPGLAGGEDTQYF.

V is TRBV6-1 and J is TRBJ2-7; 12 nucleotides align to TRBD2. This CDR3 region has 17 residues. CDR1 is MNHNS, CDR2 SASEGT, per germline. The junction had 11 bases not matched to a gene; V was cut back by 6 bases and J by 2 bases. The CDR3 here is CASRELAGGIITYEQYF. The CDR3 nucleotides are TGTGCCAGCAGAGAACTAGCGGGAGGTATTATTACCTACGAGCAGTACTTC.

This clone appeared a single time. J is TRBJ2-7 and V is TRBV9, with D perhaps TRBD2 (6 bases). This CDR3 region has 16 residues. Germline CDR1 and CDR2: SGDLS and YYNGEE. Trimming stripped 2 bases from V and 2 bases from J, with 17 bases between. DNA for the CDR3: TGTGCCAGCAGCGTGTCCGGGGGAGCGGCGACCTACGAGCAGTACTTC. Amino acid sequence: CASSVSGGAATYEQYF.

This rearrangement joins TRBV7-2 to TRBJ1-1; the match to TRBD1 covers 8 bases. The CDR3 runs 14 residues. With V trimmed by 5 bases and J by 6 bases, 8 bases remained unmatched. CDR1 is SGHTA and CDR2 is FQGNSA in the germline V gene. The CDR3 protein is CASSRRTGTAEAFF. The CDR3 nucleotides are TGTGCCAGCAGCCGCCGGACAGGGACGGCTGAAGCTTTCTTT.

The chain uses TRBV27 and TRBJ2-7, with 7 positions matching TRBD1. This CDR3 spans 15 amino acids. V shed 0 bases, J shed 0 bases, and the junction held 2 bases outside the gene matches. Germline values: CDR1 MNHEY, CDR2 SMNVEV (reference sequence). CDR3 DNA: TGTGCCAGCAGTTTATCGGGGGACAGCTCCTACGAGCAGTACTTC. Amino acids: CASSLSGDSSYEQYF.

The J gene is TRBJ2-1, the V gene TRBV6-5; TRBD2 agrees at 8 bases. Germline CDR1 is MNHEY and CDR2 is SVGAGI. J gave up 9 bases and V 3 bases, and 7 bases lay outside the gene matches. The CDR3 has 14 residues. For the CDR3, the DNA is TGTGCCAGCAGTTATGGAGCGGGAGACTTTGAGCAGTTCTTC. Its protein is CASSYGAGDFEQFF.

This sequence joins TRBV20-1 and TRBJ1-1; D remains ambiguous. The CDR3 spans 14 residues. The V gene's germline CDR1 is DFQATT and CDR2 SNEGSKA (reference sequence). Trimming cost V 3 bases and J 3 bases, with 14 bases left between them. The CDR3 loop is CSASPVGGYTEAFF. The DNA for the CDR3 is TGCAGTGCTAGTCCTGTGGGTGGGTACACTGAAGCTTTCTTT.

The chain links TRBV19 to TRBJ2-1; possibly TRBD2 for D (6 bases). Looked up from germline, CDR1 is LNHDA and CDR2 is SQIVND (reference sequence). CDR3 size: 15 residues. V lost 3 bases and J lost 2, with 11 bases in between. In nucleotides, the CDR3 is TGTGCCAGTAGTATCCGGCGGGAAACCTACAATGAGCAGTTCTTC. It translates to CASSIRRETYNEQFF.

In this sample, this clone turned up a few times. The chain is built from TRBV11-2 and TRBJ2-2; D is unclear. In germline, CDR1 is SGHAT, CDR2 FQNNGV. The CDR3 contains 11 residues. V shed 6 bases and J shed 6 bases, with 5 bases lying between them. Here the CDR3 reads CASSIPGELFF. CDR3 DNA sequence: TGTGCCAGCAGTATCCCCGGGGAGCTGTTTTTT.

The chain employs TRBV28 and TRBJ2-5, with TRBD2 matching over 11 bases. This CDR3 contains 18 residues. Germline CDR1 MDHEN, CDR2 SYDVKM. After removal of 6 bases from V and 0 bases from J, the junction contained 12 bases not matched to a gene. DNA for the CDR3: TGTGCCAGCAGCTCCTCCGGACTAGCGGGCCTGTACCAAGAGACCCAGTACTTC. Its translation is CASSSSGLAGLYQETQYF.

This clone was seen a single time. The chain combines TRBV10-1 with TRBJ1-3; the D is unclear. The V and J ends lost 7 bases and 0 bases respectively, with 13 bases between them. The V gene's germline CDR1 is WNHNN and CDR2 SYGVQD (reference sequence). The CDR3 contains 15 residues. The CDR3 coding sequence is TGCGCCAGCACTAATGCCGAGAGCTCTGGAAACACCATATATTTT. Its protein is CASTNAESSGNTIYF.

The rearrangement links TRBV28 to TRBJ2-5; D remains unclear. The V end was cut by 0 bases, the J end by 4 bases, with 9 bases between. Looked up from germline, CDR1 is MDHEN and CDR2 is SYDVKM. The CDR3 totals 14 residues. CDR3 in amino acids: CASSLWPEGETQYF. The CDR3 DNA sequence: TGTGCCAGCAGTTTATGGCCAGAAGGAGAGACCCAGTACTTC.

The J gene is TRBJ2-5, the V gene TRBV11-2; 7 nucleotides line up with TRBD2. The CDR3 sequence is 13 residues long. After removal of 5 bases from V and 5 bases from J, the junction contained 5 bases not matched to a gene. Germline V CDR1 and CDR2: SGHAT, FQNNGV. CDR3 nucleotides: TGTGCCAGCAGCACCGGACTAGTCGAGACCCAGTACTTC. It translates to CASSTGLVETQYF.

The CDR3 DNA is TGCGCCAGCAGCGAAAGACAGGGGGCGGGAGCTGAAGCTTTCTTT. Amino acids: CASSERQGAGAEAFF. The chain employs TRBV5-1 and TRBJ1-1; 10 nucleotides align to TRBD1. Unmatched junction bases numbered 9, after V lost 4 bases and J lost 6 bases. This CDR3 comprises 15 residues. In germline, CDR1 is SGHRS, CDR2 YFSETQ.

CDR3 nucleotide sequence: TGTGCCAGCAGCCATCCGACAGGGACTGCTAACTATGGCTACACCTTC. It is translated as CASSHPTGTANYGYTF. The chain is built from TRBV5-4 and TRBJ1-2; TRBD1 matches 7 bases. Trimming took 4 bases from V and 0 from J; bases not matched to a gene: 9. The germline gives CDR1 SGHNT, CDR2 YYREEE (reference sequence). The CDR3 is 16 amino acids.

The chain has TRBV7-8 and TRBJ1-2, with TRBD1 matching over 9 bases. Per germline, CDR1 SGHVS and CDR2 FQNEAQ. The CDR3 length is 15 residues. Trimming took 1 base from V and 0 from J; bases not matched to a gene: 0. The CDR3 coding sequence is TGTGCCAGCAGCTTAGGACAGGGGGCTAACTATGGCTACACCTTC. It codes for CASSLGQGANYGYTF.

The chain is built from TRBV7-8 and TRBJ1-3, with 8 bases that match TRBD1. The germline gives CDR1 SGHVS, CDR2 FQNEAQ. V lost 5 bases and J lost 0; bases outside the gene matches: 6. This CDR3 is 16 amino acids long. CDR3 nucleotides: TGTGCCAGCAGCCGGGACAGGCAGAACTCTGGAAACACCATATATTTT. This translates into CASSRDRQNSGNTIYF. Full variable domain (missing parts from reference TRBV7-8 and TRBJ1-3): GAGVSQSPRYKVAKRGQDVALRCDPISGHVSLFWYQQALGQGPEFLTYFQNEAQLDKSGLPSDRFFAERPEGSVSTLKIQRTQQEDSAVYLCASSRDRQNSGNTIYFGEGSWLTVV.

CDR3: CASSLATSVVAFF. The CDR3 DNA reads TGTGCCAGCAGTTTGGCGACATCCGTGGTTGCTTTCTTT. The chain couples TRBV12-3 or TRBV12-4 to TRBJ1-1, with no clear D. The CDR3 sequence is 13 residues long. The ends were cut back, 3 bases at V and 11 bases at J, with 16 bases in the middle.

CDR3 DNA: TGTGCCAGCAGTTACGAAAGGGTCAACAATGAGCAGTTCTTC. This codes for CASSYERVNNEQFF. This chain joins TRBV6-2 or TRBV6-3 and TRBJ2-1; D gene unclear. Looked up from germline, CDR1 is MNHEY and CDR2 is SVGEGT. V was cut by 2 bases and J by 5 bases, with 10 bases left in between. This CDR3 region has 14 residues.

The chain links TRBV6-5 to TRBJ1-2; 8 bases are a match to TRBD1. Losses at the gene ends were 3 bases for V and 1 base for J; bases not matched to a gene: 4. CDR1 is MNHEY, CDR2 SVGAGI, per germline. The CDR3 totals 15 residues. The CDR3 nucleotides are TGTGCCAGCAGTTATAGACAGGGGTATAACTATGGCTACACCTTC. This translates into CASSYRQGYNYGYTF.